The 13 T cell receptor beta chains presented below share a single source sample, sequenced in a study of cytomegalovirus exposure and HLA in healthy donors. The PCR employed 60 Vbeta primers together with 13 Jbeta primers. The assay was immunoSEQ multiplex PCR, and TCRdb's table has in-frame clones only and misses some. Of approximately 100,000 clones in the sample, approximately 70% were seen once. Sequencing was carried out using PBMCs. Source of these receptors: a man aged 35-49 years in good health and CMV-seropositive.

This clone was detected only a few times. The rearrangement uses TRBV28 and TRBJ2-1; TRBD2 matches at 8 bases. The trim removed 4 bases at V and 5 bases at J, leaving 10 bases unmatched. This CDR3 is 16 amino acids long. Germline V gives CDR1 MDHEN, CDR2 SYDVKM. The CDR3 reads CASSSPGVAGNNEQFF. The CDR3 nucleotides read TGTGCCAGCAGTTCCCCCGGGGTAGCGGGAAACAATGAGCAGTTCTTC.

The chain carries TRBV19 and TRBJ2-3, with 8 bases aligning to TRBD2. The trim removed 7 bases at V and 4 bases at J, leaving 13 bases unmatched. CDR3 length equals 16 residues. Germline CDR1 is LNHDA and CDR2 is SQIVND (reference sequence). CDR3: CASTLTGLAGADTQYF. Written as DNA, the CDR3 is TGTGCCAGTACCCTTACCGGGCTAGCGGGCGCAGATACGCAGTATTTT. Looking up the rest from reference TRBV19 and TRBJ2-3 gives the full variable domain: DGGITQSPKYLFRKEGQNVTLSCEQNLNHDAMYWYRQDPGQGLRLIYYSQIVNDFQKGDIAEGYSVSREKKESFPLTVTSAQKNPTAFYLCASTLTGLAGADTQYFGPGTRLTVL.

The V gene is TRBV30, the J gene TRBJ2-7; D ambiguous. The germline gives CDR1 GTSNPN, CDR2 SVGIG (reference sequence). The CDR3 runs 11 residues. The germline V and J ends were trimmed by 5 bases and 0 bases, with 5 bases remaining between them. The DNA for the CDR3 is TGTGCCTGGGACGACTCCTACGAGCAGTACGTC. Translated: CAWDDSYEQYV.

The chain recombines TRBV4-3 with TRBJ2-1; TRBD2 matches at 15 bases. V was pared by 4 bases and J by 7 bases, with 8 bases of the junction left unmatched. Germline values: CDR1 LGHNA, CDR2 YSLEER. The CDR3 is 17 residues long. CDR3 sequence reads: CASSPFSGLAGGNEQFF. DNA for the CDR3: TGCGCCAGCAGCCCTTTTTCGGGACTAGCGGGAGGTAATGAGCAGTTCTTC.

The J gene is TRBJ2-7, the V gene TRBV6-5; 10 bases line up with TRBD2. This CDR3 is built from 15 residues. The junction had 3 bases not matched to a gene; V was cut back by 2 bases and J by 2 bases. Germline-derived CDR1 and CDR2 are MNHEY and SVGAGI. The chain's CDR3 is CASSYGTSVAYEQYV. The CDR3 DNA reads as TGTGCCAGCAGTTACGGGACTAGCGTTGCCTACGAGCAGTACGTC.

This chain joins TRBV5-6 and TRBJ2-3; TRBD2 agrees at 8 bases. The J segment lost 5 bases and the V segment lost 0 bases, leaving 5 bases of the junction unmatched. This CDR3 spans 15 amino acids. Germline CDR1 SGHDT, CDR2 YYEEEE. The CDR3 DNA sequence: TGTGCCAGCAGCTTGGAGGGTCTAGCGGGAGATACGCAGTATTTT. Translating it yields CASSLEGLAGDTQYF.

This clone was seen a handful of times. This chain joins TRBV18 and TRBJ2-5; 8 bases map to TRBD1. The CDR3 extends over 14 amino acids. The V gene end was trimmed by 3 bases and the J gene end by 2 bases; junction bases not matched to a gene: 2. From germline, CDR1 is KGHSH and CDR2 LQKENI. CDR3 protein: CASSPRDRQETQYF. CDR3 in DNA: TGTGCCAGCTCACCCCGGGACAGGCAAGAGACCCAGTACTTC.

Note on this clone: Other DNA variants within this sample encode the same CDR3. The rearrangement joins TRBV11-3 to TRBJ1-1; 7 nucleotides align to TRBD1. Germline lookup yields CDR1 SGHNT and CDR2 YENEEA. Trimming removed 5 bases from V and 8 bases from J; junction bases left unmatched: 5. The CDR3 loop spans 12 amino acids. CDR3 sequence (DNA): TGTGCCAGCAGCCAGGGGGGCTTAGAAGCTTTCTTT. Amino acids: CASSQGGLEAFF.

Here the CDR3 reads CASSVGHTNTEAFF. Written as DNA, the CDR3 is TGTGCCAGCAGTGTGGGACATACCAACACTGAAGCTTTCTTT. The chain carries TRBV6-5 and TRBJ1-1, with D possibly being TRBD1 (6 bases). Germline CDR1 and CDR2: MNHEY and SVGAGI. The CDR3 extends over 14 amino acids. V shed 5 bases and J shed 2 bases, with 12 bases lying between them.

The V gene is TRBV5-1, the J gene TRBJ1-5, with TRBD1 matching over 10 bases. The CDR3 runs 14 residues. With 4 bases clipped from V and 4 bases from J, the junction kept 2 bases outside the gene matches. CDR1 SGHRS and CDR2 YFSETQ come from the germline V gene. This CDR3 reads CASSAGQGNQPQHF. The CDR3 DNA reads TGCGCCAGCAGCGCGGGACAGGGGAATCAGCCCCAGCATTTT.

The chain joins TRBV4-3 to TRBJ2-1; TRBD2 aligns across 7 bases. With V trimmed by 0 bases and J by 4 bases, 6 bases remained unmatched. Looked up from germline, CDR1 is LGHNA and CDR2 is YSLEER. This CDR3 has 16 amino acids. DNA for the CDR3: TGCGCCAGCAGCCAAGAAACTAGCGCGCTGTACAATGAGCAGTTCTTC. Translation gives CASSQETSALYNEQFF.

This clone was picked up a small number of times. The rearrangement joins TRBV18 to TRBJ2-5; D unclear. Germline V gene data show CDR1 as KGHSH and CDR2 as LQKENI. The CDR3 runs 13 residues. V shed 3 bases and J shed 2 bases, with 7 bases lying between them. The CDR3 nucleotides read TGTGCCAGCTCACCTTCCGTACAAGAGACCCAGTACTTC. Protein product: CASSPSVQETQYF.

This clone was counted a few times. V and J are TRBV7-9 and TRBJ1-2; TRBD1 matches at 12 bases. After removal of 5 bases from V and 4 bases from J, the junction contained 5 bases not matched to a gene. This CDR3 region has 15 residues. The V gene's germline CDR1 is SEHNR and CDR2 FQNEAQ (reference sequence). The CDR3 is CASSDRDRGLYGYTF. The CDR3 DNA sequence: TGTGCCAGCAGCGACCGGGACAGGGGGCTCTATGGCTACACCTTC.